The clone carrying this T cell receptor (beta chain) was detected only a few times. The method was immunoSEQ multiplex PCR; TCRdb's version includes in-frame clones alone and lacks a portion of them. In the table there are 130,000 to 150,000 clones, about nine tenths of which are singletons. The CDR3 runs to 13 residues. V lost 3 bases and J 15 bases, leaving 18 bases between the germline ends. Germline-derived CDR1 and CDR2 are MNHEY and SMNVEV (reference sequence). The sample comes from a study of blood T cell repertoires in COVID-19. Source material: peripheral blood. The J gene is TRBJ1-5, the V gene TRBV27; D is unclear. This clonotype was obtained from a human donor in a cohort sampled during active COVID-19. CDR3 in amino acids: CASSLDLGILRHF. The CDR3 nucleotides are TGTGCCAGCAGTTTGGATTTGGGCATCCTCCGGCATTTT.